A single sample gave rise to the 22 T cell receptor beta chains below, sequenced in a study of T cell responses to AZD1222 COVID-19 vaccine. TCRdb's table, derived via immunoSEQ multiplex PCR, lists solely in-frame clones and lacks some. This table holds 180,000 or so clones, approximately 94% found once. The sequenced sample was peripheral blood, obtained on day 0 of AZD1222 vaccination. The receptors here all came from an adult in good health.

The chain uses TRBV2 and TRBJ1-2; a weak D match, TRBD1 (5 bases). With 7 bases removed from V and 6 bases from J, the gap between germline ends came to 15 bases. CDR3 length equals 13 residues. Germline CDR1 is SNHLY and CDR2 is FYNNEI. The CDR3 bases are TGTGCCAGCAAAGGGGTGGCAGGAAATGGCTACACCTTC. Amino acids: CASKGVAGNGYTF.

This sequence joins TRBV20-1 and TRBJ1-1; no reliable D call. Per the germline V gene, CDR1 is DFQATT and CDR2 is SNEGSKA (reference sequence). The CDR3 has 10 amino acids. V dropped 1 base and J dropped 12 bases, with 9 bases sitting between them. For the CDR3, the DNA is TGCAGTGCTAGAGCTGACAAAACTTTCTTT. Its translation: CSARADKTFF.

This clone came up once. The rearrangement joins TRBV5-5 to TRBJ1-5; 9 bases are shared with TRBD1. The CDR3 runs 16 residues. The V gene's germline CDR1 is SGHKS and CDR2 YYEKEE (reference sequence). The J segment lost 0 bases and the V segment lost 4 bases, leaving 5 bases of the junction unmatched. CDR3 amino acids: CASSAGQGISNQPQHF. As DNA, the CDR3 is TGTGCCAGCAGCGCGGGACAGGGAATTAGCAATCAGCCCCAGCATTTT.

The CDR3 bases are TGTGCCAGCAGCCGAGATAGCTGGGCGGGACATCACACCGGGGAGCTGTTTTTT. As protein: CASSRDSWAGHHTGELFF. V and J are TRBV7-9 and TRBJ2-2; D is possibly TRBD1 or TRBD2 (6 bases each). Germline V CDR1 and CDR2: SEHNR, FQNEAQ (reference sequence). The germline V and J ends were trimmed by 5 bases and 3 bases, with 22 bases remaining between them. The CDR3 is made up of 18 amino acids. The whole variable domain, filled in from reference TRBV7-9 and TRBJ2-2, reads DTGVSQNPRHKITKRGQNVTFRCDPISEHNRLYWYRQTLGQGPEFLTYFQNEAQLEKSRLLSDRFSAERPKGSFSTLEIQRTEQGDSAMYLCASSRDSWAGHHTGELFFGEGSRLTVL.

The chain is built from TRBV29-1 and TRBJ1-3; TRBD1 aligns across 10 bases. In germline, CDR1 is SQVTM, CDR2 ANQGSEA. Germline trimming cut 7 bases from V and 2 bases from J; bases unmatched to any gene: 8. The CDR3 totals 15 residues. CDR3 nucleotides: TGCAGCGCAATGAAGGGGACAGGGGCTGGAAACACCATATATTTT. Its protein product is CSAMKGTGAGNTIYF.

The V and J genes are TRBV12-3 or TRBV12-4 and TRBJ1-1; TRBD1 might be the D (5 bases). The CDR3 runs to 13 residues. Trimming shortened V by 6 bases and J by 0 bases, and 8 bases separated the two germline ends. This CDR3 is CASRGPMNTEAFF. The DNA for the CDR3 is TGTGCCAGCAGGGGACCAATGAACACTGAAGCTTTCTTT.

The rearrangement uses TRBV6-5 and TRBJ1-2; 8 nucleotides line up with TRBD1. There are 14 residues in the CDR3. Germline CDR1 is MNHEY and CDR2 is SVGAGI. J gave up 7 bases and V 2 bases, and 6 bases lay outside the gene matches. CDR3 sequence: CASSYAQGAFGYTF. The CDR3, as DNA: TGTGCCAGCAGTTACGCGCAGGGGGCGTTTGGCTACACCTTC.

The V call is TRBV28, the J call TRBJ1-5; D unclear. Germline-derived CDR1 and CDR2 are MDHEN and SYDVKM. This CDR3 has 13 amino acids. V shed 4 bases and J shed 5 bases, with 9 bases lying between them. The CDR3 DNA follows: TGTGCCAGCAGTTCCCTGGGAGATCAGCCCCAGCATTTT. It codes for CASSSLGDQPQHF.

This clone was detected only a few times. In the same sample, other DNA sequences code for this CDR3. This chain uses TRBV19 with TRBJ1-1; the D is unclear. The V gene lost 3 bases and the J gene lost 3 bases, with 8 bases spanning the gap. The CDR3 length is 13 residues. Germline V gene data show CDR1 as LNHDA and CDR2 as SQIVND (reference sequence). CDR3 region: CASSIDRDTEAFF. As DNA, the CDR3 is TGTGCCAGTAGTATTGATCGGGACACTGAAGCTTTCTTT.

The rearrangement uses TRBV6-5 and TRBJ1-2; D unresolved. Looked up from germline, CDR1 is MNHEY and CDR2 is SVGAGI. The CDR3 totals 13 residues. V gave up 5 bases and J gave up 3 bases, with 10 bases separating them. In nucleotides, the CDR3 is TGTGCCAGCAGTCTTACCCTTGACTATGGCTACACCTTC. Translated: CASSLTLDYGYTF.

The chain links TRBV30 to TRBJ1-1, with D hard to call. The CDR3 totals 11 residues. Trimming removed 2 bases from V and 7 bases from J, with 8 bases in between. Germline V gives CDR1 GTSNPN, CDR2 SVGIG (reference sequence). The CDR3 coding sequence is TGTGCCTGGAGTAGGCCCAATGAAGCTTTCTTT. It encodes CAWSRPNEAFF. The variable domain in full, with the rest retrieved from reference TRBV30 and TRBJ1-1, is SQTIHQWPATLVQPVGSPLSLECTVEGTSNPNLYWYRQAAGRGLQLLFYSVGIGQISSEVPQNLSASRPQDRQFILSSKKLLLSDSGFYLCAWSRPNEAFFGQGTRLTVV.

The chain carries TRBV10-3 and TRBJ1-5; D is possibly TRBD1 (5 bases). Trimming cost V 2 bases and J 6 bases, with 11 bases left between them. This CDR3 contains 14 residues. CDR1 ENHRY and CDR2 SYGVKD come from the germline V gene. CDR3 in amino acids: CAISERVGTQPQHF. CDR3 DNA sequence: TGTGCCATCAGTGAGAGGGTGGGGACTCAGCCCCAGCATTTT.

The chain links TRBV14 to TRBJ1-1, with 10 bases identical to TRBD1. There are 20 residues in the CDR3. CDR1 is SGHDN, CDR2 FVKESK, per germline. Trimming took 0 bases from V and 0 from J; bases not matched to a gene: 13. CDR3 in DNA: TGTGCCAGCAGCCAAGAAGACAGGGGGCTCCCCTCGAGAATGAACACTGAAGCTTTCTTT. Protein: CASSQEDRGLPSRMNTEAFF.

V and J are TRBV5-1 and TRBJ1-2; D ambiguous. Trimming took 4 bases from V and 7 from J, leaving 11 bases between them. CDR1 and CDR2 (germline): SGHRS, YFSETQ. The CDR3 totals 12 residues. The CDR3 is CASSADRSGYTF. CDR3 nucleotide sequence: TGCGCCAGCAGCGCCGACCGCTCTGGCTACACCTTC.

The chain has TRBV7-8 and TRBJ2-2; possibly TRBD1 for D (6 bases). Germline V gene sequence: CDR1 SGHVS, CDR2 FQNEAQ. The CDR3 consists of 15 residues. V lost 0 bases and J lost 6, with 11 bases in between. The CDR3 nucleotides read TGTGCCAGCAGCTTAGCCCCACAGGGATCCGGGGAGCTGTTTTTT. This sequence encodes CASSLAPQGSGELFF.

The CDR3 DNA reads TGTGCCAGCAGCCAAGAACGGGTCCAGTTCTTC. It yields the protein CASSQERVQFF. The chain employs TRBV3-1 (or the pseudogene TRBV3-2) and TRBJ2-1; no clear D gene. This CDR3 spans 11 amino acids. CDR1 is LGHDT, CDR2 YNNKEL, per germline (reference sequence). V gave up 0 bases and J gave up 13 bases, with 7 bases separating them.

The chain couples TRBV5-5 to TRBJ2-7, with D uncertain. This CDR3 region has 13 residues. Trimming cost V 2 bases and J 0 bases, with 6 bases left between them. The germline V gene encodes CDR1 SGHKS and CDR2 YYEKEE (reference sequence). The CDR3 loop is CASSFGGSYEQYF. The CDR3 nucleotides are TGTGCCAGCAGCTTCGGCGGCTCCTACGAGCAGTACTTC.

The chain recombines TRBV19 with TRBJ1-1; the D gene is possibly TRBD1 (5 bases). V was shortened by 2 bases and J by 3 bases, with 7 bases between the two germline ends. The CDR3 contains 13 residues. Germline V gene sequence: CDR1 LNHDA, CDR2 SQIVND (reference sequence). CDR3 region: CASSISGYTEAFF. As DNA, the CDR3 is TGTGCCAGTAGTATATCAGGGTACACTGAAGCTTTCTTT.

This clone was found once. V is TRBV7-9 and J is TRBJ1-2, with D unclear. The germline V gene encodes CDR1 SEHNR and CDR2 FQNEAQ (reference sequence). This CDR3 contains 13 residues. V was cut by 7 bases and J by 2 bases, with 11 bases left in between. The DNA of the CDR3 is TGTGCCAGCACCTCCGGGAGGAACTATGGCTACACCTTC. This gives the protein CASTSGRNYGYTF. The variable domain in full, with the rest retrieved from reference TRBV7-9 and TRBJ1-2, is DTGVSQNPRHKITKRGQNVTFRCDPISEHNRLYWYRQTLGQGPEFLTYFQNEAQLEKSRLLSDRFSAERPKGSFSTLEIQRTEQGDSAMYLCASTSGRNYGYTFGSGTRLTVV.

This chain links TRBV19 with TRBJ1-5; 9 bases align to TRBD1. The germline gives CDR1 LNHDA, CDR2 SQIVND (reference sequence). Trimming at V came to 7 bases and at J to 7 bases, leaving 8 bases not matched to a gene. This CDR3 comprises 14 residues. This CDR3 reads CASTADRGGQPQHF. For the CDR3, the DNA is TGTGCCAGTACGGCGGACAGGGGAGGACAGCCCCAGCATTTT.

This clone occurred once. The V call is TRBV28, the J call TRBJ1-1; 8 bases align to TRBD1. This CDR3 region has 12 residues. In germline, CDR1 is MDHEN, CDR2 SYDVKM. V dropped 6 bases and J dropped 11; count of bases not matched to a gene: 8. The CDR3 here is CASSWIDRGAFF. The CDR3 nucleotides are TGTGCCAGCAGCTGGATAGACAGGGGCGCTTTCTTT.

V gene TRBV7-8 combines with J gene TRBJ1-5; perhaps TRBD1 as D (5 bases). The CDR3 runs 15 residues. V was cut by 3 bases and J by 0 bases, with 9 bases left in between. CDR1 SGHVS and CDR2 FQNEAQ come from the germline V gene. The CDR3 protein is CASSFGQGSNQPQHF. In DNA form, the CDR3 reads TGTGCCAGCAGCTTCGGGCAGGGTAGCAATCAGCCCCAGCATTTT.